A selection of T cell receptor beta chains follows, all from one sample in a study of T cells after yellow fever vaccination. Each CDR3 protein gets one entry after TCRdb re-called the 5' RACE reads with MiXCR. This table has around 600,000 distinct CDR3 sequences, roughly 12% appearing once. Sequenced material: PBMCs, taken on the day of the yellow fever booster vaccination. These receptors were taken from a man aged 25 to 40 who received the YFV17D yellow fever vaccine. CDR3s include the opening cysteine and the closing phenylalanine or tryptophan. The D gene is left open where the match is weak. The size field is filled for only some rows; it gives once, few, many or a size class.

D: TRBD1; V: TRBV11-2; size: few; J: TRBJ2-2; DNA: TGTGCCAGCACTAGACCCGGGACAGGGGTGACCGGGGAGCTGTTTTTT; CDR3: CASTRPGTGVTGELFF
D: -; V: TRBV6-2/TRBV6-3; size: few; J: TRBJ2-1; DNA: TGTGCCAGCAAAGATCTTGGGATTAATGAGCAGTTCTTC; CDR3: CASKDLGINEQFF
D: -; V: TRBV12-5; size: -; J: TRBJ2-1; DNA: TGTGCTAGTGCCCAGGACCGGGTCGGTGAGCAGTTCTTC; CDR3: CASAQDRVGEQFF
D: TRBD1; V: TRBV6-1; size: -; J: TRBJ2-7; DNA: TGTGCCAGCAGTGAAGCCGGACAGGCCCTACAGCGGTACTTC; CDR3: CASSEAGQALQRYF
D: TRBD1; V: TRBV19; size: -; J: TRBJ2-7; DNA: TGTGCCAGTACCGAAACCCGGGACAGGGTCCACGAGCAGTACTTC; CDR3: CASTETRDRVHEQYF
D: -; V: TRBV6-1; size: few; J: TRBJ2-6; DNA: TGTGCCAGCAGTGCGAAACAGGGGGCCAACGTCCTGACTTTC; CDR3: CASSAKQGANVLTF
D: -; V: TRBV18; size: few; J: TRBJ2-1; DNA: TGTGCCAGCTCACCATTAAGGGAGACTCACAATGAGCAGTTCTTC; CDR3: CASSPLRETHNEQFF
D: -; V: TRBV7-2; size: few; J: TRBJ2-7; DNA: TGTGCCAGCAGCTGGGGGGTAACGGGGGCGAGCTCCTACGAGCAGTACTTC; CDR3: CASSWGVTGASSYEQYF
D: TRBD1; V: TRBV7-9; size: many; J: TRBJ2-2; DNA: TGTGCCAGCAGCTTACCCGTGGACAGGGCCAACACCGGGGAGCTGTTTTTT; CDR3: CASSLPVDRANTGELFF
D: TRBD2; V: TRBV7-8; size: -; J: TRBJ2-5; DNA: TGTGCCAGCGGACTAGCGGGAGCAGAGACCCAGTACTTC; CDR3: CASGLAGAETQYF
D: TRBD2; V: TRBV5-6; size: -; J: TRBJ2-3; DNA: TGTGCCAGCAGCTCCGGGGGAGGGCCCATAGATACGCAGTATTTT; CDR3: CASSSGGGPIDTQYF
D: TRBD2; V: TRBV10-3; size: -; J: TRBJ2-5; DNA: TGTGCCACCAGATCGGGGACTAGCGGGGGCCCGGACCAAGAGACCCAGTACTTC; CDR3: CATRSGTSGGPDQETQYF
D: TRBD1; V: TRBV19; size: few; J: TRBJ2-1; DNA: TGTGCCAGTAGTATAGAGGCAGGGGGCCGGTACAATGAGCAGTTCTTC; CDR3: CASSIEAGGRYNEQFF
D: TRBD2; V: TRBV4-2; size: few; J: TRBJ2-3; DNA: TGTGCCAGCAGTTCCACCGGGACTAGCGGGGCCTCGAGCACAGATACGCAGTATTTT; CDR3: CASSSTGTSGASSTDTQYF
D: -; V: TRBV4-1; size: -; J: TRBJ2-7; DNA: TGCGCCAGCAGCCAAGAGGAGACTTACGAGCAGTACTTC; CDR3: CASSQEETYEQYF
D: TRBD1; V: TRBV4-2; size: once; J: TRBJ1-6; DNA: TGTGCCAGCAGCCAAGGGGGCCCCGACAGGGTAACACCCCTCCACTTT; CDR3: CASSQGGPDRVTPLHF
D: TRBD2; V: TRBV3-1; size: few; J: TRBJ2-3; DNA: TGTGCCAGCAGCTGGACTAGCGGAGCAGATACGCAGTATTTT; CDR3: CASSWTSGADTQYF
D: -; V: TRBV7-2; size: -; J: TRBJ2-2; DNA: TGTGCCAGCAGCCCTCGGTCCCTTAAGGGGCCCGGGGAGCTGTTTTTT; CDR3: CASSPRSLKGPGELFF
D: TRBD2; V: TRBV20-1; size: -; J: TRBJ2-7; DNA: TGCAGTGCTTTCGGACTAGCGGGCTCCTACGAGCAGTACTTC; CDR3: CSAFGLAGSYEQYF
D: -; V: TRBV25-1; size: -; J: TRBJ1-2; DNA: TGTGCCAGCAGTTATAAATTAGAGTATGGCTACACCTTC; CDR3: CASSYKLEYGYTF